The present entry profiles one T cell receptor beta chain with its context. With V trimmed by 3 bases and J by 2 bases, 3 bases remained unmatched. CDR3 length: 14 residues. The germline V gene has CDR1 LNHDA and CDR2 SQIVND (reference sequence). The table came from immunoSEQ multiplex PCR; TCRdb's copy has only in-frame clones and leaves some out. The sample holds around 29,000 clones, 70% to 80% seen once. This entry is derived from a study of control samples from healthy donors and cancer patients. This chain uses TRBV19 with TRBJ1-1; TRBD1 matches 7 bases. Specimen: PBMCs. This clonotype was sampled from a man aged 60 to 69 with head and neck cancer. The CDR3 region is CASSIHRGNTEAFF. Here the CDR3 DNA reads TGTGCCAGTAGTATCCACAGGGGAAACACTGAAGCTTTCTTT.